This TCR beta chain was found in a study of T-cell reconstitution after alpha-beta-depleted transplantation in children. Unique molecular identifiers tagged the TCRbeta library. TCRdb re-called the PCR reads with MiXCR, one entry per CDR3 protein. The profile shows approximately 490,000 distinct CDR3 sequences, roughly an eighth of them singletons. Germline CDR1 SGDLS, CDR2 YYNGEE. The CDR3 has 15 amino acids. Trimming shortened V by 3 bases and J by 4 bases, and 14 bases separated the two germline ends. This material consisted of PBMCs from the stem cell graft donor, taken from the stem cell graft. The sequence was obtained from a human donor who donated a stem cell graft to a child with combined immunodeficiency. The chain is built from TRBV9 and TRBJ2-1; a weak D match, TRBD2 (5 bases). DNA for the CDR3: TGTGCCAGCAGCGAGAGGGTGAGCTCATACAATGAGCAGTTCTTC. Translated, it gives CASSERVSSYNEQFF.